This T cell receptor beta chain was retrieved from a study of blood T cells in healthy people across ages. Study results and caveats: Naive CD4+ cells and diversity were both higher in long-lived donors than in aged donors. Investigators treated diversity estimates from one million T cells as underestimates.

Details on this clonotype: What it recognizes is unknown.

Combining a sample-barcoded 5' primer with a J-beta primer mix, a second PCR ran for 7 to 11 cycles. Every single cDNA molecule received a tag from a template-switch adaptor with 12 random nucleotides. TCRdb used MiXCR to reprocess the 5' RACE reads, holding one entry per CDR3 protein. The repertoire holds about 1 million distinct CDR3 sequences, with over 35% as singletons. Germline CDR1 is PRHDT and CDR2 is FYEKMQ (reference sequence). Unmatched junction bases numbered 8, after V lost 5 bases and J lost 8 bases. This CDR3 is 14 amino acids long. V is TRBV13 and J is TRBJ1-4; 7 positions agree with TRBD1. This TCR came from a woman in her sixties in good health. Specimen: blood. CDR3 in amino acids: CASSLGQSKEKLFF. The DNA for the CDR3 is TGTGCCAGCAGCCTGGGACAGTCAAAGGAAAAACTGTTTTTT.